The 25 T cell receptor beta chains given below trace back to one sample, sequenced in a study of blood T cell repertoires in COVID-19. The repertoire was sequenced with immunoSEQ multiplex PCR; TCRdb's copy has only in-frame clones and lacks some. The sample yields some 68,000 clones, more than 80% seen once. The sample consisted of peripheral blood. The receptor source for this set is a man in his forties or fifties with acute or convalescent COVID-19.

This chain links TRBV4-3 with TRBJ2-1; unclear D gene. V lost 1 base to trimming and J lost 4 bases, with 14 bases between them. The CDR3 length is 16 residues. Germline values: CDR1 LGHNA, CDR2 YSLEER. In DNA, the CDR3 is TGCGCCAGCAGCCAAGTTCCTTCCGGAGAGTACAATGAGCAGTTCTTC. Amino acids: CASSQVPSGEYNEQFF.

The CDR3 region is CASRPEVAGADTQYF. The CDR3 bases are TGCGCCAGCAGGCCCGAAGTAGCGGGAGCAGATACGCAGTATTTT. The chain carries TRBV5-1 and TRBJ2-3; 9 nucleotides align to TRBD2. J lost 4 bases, V lost 5 bases, and 8 bases had no gene match. CDR3 length equals 15 residues. Germline V CDR1 and CDR2: SGHRS, YFSETQ.

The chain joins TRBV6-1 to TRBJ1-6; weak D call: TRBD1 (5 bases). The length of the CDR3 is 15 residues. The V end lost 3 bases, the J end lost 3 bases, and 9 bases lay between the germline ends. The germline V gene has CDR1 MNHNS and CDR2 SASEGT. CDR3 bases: TGTGCCAGCAGTGAGTCGACAGTCTATAATTCACCCCTCCACTTT. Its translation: CASSESTVYNSPLHF.

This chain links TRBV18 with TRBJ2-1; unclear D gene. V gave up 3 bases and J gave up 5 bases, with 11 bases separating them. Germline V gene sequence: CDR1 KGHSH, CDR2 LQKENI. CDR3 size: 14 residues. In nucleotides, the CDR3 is TGTGCCAGCTCACCCAGTGGGCCGGACAATGAGCAGTTCTTC. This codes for CASSPSGPDNEQFF. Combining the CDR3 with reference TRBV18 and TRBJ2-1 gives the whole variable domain NAGVMQNPRHLVRRRGQEARLRCSPMKGHSHVYWYRQLPEEGLKFMVYLQKENIIDESGMPKERFSAEFPKEGPSILRIQQVVRGDSAAYFCASSPSGPDNEQFFGPGTRLTVL.

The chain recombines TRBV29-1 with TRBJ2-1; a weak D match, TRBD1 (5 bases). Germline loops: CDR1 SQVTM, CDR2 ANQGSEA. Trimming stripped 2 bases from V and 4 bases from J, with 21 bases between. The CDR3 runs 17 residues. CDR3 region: CSVEPPGARTIYNEQFF. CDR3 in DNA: TGCAGCGTTGAACCTCCAGGAGCCAGGACAATATACAATGAGCAGTTCTTC.

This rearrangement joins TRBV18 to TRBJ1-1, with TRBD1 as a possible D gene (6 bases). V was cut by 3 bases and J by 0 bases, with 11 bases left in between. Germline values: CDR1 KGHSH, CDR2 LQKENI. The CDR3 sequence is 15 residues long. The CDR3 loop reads CASSPLGQMNTEAFF. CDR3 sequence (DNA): TGTGCCAGCTCACCTCTTGGACAGATGAACACTGAAGCTTTCTTT.

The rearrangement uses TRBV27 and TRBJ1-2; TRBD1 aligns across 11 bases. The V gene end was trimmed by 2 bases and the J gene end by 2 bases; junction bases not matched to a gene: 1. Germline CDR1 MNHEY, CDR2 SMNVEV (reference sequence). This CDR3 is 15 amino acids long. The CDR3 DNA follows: TGTGCCAGCAGTTTAAGGACAGGGGGCAACTATGGCTACACCTTC. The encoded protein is CASSLRTGGNYGYTF.

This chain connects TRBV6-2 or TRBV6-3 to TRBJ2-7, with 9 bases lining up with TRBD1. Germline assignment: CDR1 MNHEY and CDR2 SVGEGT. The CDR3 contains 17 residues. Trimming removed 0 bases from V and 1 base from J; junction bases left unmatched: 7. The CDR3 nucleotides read TGTGCCAGCAGTTACTCGATGGGACAGGGAAGTTCCTACGAGCAGTACTTC. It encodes CASSYSMGQGSSYEQYF.

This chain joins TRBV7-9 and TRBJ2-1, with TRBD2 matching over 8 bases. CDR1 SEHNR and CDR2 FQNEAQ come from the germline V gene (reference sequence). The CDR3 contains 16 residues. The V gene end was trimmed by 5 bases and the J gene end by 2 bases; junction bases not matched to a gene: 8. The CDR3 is CASSPGGGGTYNEQFF. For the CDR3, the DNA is TGTGCCAGCAGCCCCGGGGGGGGCGGCACCTACAATGAGCAGTTCTTC.

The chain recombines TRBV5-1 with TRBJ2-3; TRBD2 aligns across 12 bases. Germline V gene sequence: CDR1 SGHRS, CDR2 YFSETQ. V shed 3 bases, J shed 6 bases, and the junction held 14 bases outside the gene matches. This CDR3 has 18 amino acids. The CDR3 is CASSSKTTSGSSDDTQYF. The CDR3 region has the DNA TGCGCCAGCAGCTCCAAAACGACTAGCGGGAGTTCGGATGATACGCAGTATTTT.

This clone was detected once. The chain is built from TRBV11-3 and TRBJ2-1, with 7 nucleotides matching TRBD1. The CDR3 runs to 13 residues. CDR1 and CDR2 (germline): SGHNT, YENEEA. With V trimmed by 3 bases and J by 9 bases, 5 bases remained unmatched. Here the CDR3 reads CASSFRRGSEQFF. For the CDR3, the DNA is TGTGCCAGCAGCTTTCGCAGGGGGTCTGAGCAGTTCTTC. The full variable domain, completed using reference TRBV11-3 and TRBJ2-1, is EAGVVQSPRYKIIEKKQPVAFWCNPISGHNTLYWYLQNLGQGPELLIRYENEEAVDDSQLPKDRFSAERLKGVDSTLKIQPAELGDSAVYLCASSFRRGSEQFFGPGTRLTVL.

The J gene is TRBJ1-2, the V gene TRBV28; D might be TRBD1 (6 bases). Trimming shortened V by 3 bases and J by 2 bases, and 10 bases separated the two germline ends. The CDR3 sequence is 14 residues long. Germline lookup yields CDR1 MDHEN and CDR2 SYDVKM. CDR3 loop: CASSFEDRNYGYTF. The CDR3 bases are TGTGCCAGCAGTTTCGAGGACAGAAACTATGGCTACACCTTC.

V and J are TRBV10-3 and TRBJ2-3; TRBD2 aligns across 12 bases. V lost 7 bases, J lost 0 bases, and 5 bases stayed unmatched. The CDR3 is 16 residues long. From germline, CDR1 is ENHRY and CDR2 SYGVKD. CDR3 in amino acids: CAITRTSGASTDTQYF. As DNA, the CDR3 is TGTGCCATCACCCGGACTAGCGGGGCTAGCACAGATACGCAGTATTTT.

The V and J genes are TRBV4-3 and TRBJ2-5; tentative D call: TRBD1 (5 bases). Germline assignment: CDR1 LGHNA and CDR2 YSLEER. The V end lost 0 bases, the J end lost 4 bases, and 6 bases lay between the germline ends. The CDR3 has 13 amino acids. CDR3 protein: CASSQDGAETQYF. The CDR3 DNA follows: TGCGCCAGCAGCCAAGATGGGGCAGAGACCCAGTACTTC.

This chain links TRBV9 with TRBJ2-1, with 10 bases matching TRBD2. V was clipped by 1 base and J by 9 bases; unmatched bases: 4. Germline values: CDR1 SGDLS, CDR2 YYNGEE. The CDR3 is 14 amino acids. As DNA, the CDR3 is TGTGCCAGCAGCGTACTAGCGGGAGTCGGTGAGCAGTTCTTC. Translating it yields CASSVLAGVGEQFF.

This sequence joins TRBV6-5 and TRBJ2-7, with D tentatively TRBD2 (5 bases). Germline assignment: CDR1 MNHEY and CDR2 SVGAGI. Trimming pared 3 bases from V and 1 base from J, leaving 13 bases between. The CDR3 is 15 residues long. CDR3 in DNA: TGTGCCAGCAGTTATCTAGCCGCGAGATCCTACGAGCAGTACTTC. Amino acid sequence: CASSYLAARSYEQYF.

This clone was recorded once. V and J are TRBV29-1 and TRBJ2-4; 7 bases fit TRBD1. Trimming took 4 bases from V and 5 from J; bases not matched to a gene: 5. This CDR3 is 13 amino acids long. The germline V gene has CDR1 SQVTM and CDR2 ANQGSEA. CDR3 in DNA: TGCAGCGTTGCCCAGGACAGGCAAAACATTCAGTACTTC. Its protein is CSVAQDRQNIQYF.

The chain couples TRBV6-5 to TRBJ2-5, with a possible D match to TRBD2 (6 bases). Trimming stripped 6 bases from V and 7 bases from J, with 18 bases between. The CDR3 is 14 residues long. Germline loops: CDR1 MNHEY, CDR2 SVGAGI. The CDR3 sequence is CASSPTRTTATQYF. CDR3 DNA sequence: TGTGCCAGCAGCCCCACCCGGACTACTGCGACCCAGTACTTC.

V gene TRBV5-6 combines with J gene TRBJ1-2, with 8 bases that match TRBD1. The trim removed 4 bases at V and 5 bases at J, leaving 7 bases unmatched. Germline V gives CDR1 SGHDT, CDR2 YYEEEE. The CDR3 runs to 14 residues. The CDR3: CASSPRDRMYGYTF. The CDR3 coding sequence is TGTGCCAGCAGCCCGCGGGACAGGATGTATGGCTACACCTTC.

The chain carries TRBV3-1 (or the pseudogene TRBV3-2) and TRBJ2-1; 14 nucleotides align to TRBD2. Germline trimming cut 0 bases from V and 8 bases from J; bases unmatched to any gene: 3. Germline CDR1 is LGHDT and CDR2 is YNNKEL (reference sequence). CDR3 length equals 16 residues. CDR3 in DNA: TGTGCCAGCAGCCAAGATGGGACTAGCGGGAGCTATGAGCAGTTCTTC. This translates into CASSQDGTSGSYEQFF.

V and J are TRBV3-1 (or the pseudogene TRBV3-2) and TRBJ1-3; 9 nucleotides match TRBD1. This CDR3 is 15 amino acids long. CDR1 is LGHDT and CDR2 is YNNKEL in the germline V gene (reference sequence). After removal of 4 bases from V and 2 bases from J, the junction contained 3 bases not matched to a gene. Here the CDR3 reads CASSRTGAPGNTIYF. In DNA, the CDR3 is TGTGCCAGCAGCCGGACAGGGGCCCCTGGAAACACCATATATTTT.

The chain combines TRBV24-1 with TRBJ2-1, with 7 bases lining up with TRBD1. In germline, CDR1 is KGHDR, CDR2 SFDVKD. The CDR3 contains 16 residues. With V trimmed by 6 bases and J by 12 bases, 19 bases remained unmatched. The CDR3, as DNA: TGTGCCACCAGTAAAACTGGACAGGTTCCCCCCCGGGGGCAGTTCTTC. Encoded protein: CATSKTGQVPPRGQFF.

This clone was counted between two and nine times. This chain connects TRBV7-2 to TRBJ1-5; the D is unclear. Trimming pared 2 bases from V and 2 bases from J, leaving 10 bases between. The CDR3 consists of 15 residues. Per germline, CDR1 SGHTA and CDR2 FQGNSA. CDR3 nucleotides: TGTGCCAGCAGCTTAACATCGAGGGGCAATCAGCCCCAGCATTTT. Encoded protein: CASSLTSRGNQPQHF. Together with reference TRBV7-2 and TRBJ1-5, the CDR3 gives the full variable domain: GAGVSQSPSNKVTEKGKDVELRCDPISGHTALYWYRQSLGQGLEFLIYFQGNSAPDKSGLPSDRFSAERTGGSVSTLTIQRTQQEDSAVYLCASSLTSRGNQPQHFGDGTRLSIL.

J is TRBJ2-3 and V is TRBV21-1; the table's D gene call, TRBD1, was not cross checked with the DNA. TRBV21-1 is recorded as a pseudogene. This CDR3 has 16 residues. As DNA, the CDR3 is TGTGCCAGCAGCACCGACAGGGTATTTAGCACAGATACGCAGTATTTT. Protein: CASSTDRVFSTDTQYF.

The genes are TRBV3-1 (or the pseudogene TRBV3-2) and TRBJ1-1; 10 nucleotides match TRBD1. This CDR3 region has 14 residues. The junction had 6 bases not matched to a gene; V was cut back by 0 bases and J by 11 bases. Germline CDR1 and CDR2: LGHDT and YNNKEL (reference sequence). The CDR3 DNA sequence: TGTGCCAGCAGCCAAGAAGACAGGGGGCTGGGGGCTTTCTTT. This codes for CASSQEDRGLGAFF.